Listed here is a single T cell receptor beta chain. Using immunoSEQ multiplex PCR, the repertoire was profiled, and TCRdb retains in-frame clones only, with some absent. In the table there are around 48,000 clones, 88% of which are singletons. The data were taken from a study of T cell changes during pregnancy in multiple sclerosis. CDR1 is MGHRA, CDR2 YSYEKL, per germline. The CDR3 contains 16 residues. Trimming removed 8 bases at V and 3 bases at J, with 22 bases between. This chain connects TRBV4-1 to TRBJ1-2, with D unresolved. The material was CD4+ T cells from peripheral blood mononuclear cells, obtained in the second trimester of pregnancy. The origin of this receptor is a female donor with multiple sclerosis, enrolled in a pregnancy study. The CDR3 is CASGTLFGRGYYGYTF. As DNA, the CDR3 is TGCGCCAGCGGCACTCTTTTTGGGCGAGGGTACTATGGCTACACCTTC.